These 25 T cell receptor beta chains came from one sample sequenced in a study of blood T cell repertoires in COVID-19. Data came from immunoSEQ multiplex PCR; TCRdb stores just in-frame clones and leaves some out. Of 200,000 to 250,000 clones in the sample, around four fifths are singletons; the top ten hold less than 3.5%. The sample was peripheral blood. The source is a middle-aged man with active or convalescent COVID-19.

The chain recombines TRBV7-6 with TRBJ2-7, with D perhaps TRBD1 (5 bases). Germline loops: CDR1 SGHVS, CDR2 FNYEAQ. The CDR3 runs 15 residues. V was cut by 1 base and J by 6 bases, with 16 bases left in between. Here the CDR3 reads CASSLEGPVAGEQYF. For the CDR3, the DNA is TGTGCCAGCAGCTTAGAGGGGCCAGTGGCCGGCGAGCAGTACTTC.

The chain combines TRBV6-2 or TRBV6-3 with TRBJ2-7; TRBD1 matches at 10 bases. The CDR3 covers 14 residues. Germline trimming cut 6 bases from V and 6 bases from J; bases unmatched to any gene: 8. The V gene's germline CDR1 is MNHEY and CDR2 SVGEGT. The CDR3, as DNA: TGTGCCAGCAGCGCCATGAGGACAGGGGGCGAGCAGTACTTC. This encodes CASSAMRTGGEQYF.

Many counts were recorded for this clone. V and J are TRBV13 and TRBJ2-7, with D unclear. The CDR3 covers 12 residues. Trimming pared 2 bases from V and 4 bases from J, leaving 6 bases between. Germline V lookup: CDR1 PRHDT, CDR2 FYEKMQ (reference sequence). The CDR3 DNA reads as TGTGCCAGCAGCTTAACGGGTTACGAGCAGTACTTC. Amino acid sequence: CASSLTGYEQYF.

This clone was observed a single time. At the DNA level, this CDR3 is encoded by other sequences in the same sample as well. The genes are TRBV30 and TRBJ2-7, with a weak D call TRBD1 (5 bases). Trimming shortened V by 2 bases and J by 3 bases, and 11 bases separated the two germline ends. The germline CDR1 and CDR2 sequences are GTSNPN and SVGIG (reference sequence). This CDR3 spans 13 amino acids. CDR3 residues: CAWSPGQNYEQYF. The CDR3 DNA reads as TGTGCCTGGAGTCCCGGACAAAACTACGAGCAGTACTTC.

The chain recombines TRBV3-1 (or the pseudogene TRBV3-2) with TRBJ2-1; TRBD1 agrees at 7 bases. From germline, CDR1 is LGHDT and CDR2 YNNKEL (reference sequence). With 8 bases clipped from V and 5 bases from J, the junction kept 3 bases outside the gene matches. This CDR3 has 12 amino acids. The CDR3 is CASGDSDNEQFF. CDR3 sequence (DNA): TGTGCCAGCGGGGACAGCGACAATGAGCAGTTCTTC.

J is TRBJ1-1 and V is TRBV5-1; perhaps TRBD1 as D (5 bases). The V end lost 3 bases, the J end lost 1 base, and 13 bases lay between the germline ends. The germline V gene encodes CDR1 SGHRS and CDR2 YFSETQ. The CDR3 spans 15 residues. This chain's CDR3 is CASSSARTQNTEAFF. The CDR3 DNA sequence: TGCGCCAGCAGCTCCGCCCGGACACAGAACACTGAAGCTTTCTTT.

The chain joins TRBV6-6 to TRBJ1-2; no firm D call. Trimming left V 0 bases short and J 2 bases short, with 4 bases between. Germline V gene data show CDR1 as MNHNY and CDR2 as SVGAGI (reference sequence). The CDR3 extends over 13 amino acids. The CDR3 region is CASSYSLNYGYTF. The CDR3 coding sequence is TGTGCCAGCAGTTACTCGTTAAACTATGGCTACACCTTC.

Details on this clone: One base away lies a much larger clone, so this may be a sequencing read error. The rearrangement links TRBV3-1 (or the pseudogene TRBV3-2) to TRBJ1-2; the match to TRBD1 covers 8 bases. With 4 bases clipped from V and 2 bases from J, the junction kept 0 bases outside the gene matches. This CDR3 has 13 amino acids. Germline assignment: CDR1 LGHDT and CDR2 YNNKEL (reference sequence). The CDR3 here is CASSRDRNYGYTF. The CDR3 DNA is TGTGCCAGCAGCCGGGACAGGAACTATGGCTACACCTTC.

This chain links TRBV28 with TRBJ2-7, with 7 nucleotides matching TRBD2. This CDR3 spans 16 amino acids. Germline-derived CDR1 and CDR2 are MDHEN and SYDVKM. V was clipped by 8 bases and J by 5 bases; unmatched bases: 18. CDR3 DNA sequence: TGTGCCAGCTTCCCTCTCGGGGGGACCTTCGGTCACGAGCAGTACTTC. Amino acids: CASFPLGGTFGHEQYF.

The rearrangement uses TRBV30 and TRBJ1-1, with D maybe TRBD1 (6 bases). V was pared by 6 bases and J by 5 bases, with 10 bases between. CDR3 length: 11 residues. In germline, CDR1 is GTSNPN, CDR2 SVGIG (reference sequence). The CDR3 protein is CACQGRTEAFF. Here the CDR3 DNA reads TGTGCCTGTCAGGGGCGGACTGAAGCTTTCTTT.

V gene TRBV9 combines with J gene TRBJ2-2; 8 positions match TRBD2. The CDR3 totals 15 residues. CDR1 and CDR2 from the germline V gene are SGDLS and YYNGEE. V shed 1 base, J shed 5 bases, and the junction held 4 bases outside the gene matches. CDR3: CASSVSGGWTGELFF. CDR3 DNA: TGTGCCAGCAGCGTAAGCGGGGGTTGGACCGGGGAGCTGTTTTTT.

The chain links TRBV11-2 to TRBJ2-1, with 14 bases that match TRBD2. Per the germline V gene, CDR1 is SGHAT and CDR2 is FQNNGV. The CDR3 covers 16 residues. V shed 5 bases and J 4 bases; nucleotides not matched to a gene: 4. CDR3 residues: CASSRRLAGGYNEQFF. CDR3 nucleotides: TGTGCCAGCAGCCGTCGACTAGCGGGAGGGTACAATGAGCAGTTCTTC.

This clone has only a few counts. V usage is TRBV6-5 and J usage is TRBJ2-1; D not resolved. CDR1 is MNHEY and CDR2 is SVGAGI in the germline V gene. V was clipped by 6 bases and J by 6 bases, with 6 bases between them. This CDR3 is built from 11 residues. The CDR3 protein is CASSRSNEQFF. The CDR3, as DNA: TGTGCCAGCAGCCGGTCCAATGAGCAGTTCTTC.

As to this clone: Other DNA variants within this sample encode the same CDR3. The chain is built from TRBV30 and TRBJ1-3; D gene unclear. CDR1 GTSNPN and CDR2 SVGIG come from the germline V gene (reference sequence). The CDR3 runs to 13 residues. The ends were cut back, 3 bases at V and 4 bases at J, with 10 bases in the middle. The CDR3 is CAWSFRGGNTIYF. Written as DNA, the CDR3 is TGTGCCTGGAGCTTCAGAGGAGGAAACACCATATATTTT. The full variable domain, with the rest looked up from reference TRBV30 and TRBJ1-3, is SQTIHQWPATLVQPVGSPLSLECTVEGTSNPNLYWYRQAAGRGLQLLFYSVGIGQISSEVPQNLSASRPQDRQFILSSKKLLLSDSGFYLCAWSFRGGNTIYFGEGSWLTVV.

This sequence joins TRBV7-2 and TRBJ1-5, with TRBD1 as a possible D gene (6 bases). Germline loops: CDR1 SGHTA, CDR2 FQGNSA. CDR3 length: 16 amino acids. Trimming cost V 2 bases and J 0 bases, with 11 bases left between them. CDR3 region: CASSLPTGDSNQPQHF. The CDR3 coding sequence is TGTGCCAGCAGCTTACCGACAGGCGATAGCAATCAGCCCCAGCATTTT.

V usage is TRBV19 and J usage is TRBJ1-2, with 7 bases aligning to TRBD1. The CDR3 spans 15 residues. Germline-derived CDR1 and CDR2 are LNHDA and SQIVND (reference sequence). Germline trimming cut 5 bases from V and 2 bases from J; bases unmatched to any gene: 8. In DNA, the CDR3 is TGTGCCAGTAGTCCACTCGGGACAGCAAACTATGGCTACACCTTC. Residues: CASSPLGTANYGYTF.

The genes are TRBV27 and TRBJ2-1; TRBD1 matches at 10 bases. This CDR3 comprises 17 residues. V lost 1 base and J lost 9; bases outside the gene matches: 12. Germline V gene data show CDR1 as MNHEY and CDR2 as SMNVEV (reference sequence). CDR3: CASSLWSTGQGLGEQFF. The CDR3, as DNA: TGTGCCAGCAGTTTATGGAGCACGGGACAGGGGTTGGGTGAGCAGTTCTTC.

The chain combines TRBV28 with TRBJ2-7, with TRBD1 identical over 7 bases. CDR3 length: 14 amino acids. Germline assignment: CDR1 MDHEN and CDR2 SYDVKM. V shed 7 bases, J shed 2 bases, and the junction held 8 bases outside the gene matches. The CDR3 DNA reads TGTGCCAGCAACGAACAGGGGCCAGCCTACGAGCAGTACTTC. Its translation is CASNEQGPAYEQYF.

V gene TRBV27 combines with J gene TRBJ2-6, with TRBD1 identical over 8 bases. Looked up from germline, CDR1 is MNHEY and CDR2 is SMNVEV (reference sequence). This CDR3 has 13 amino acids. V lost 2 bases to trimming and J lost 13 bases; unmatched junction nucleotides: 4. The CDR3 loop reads CASSLDRGWVLTF. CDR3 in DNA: TGTGCCAGCAGTTTAGACAGGGGTTGGGTCCTGACTTTC.

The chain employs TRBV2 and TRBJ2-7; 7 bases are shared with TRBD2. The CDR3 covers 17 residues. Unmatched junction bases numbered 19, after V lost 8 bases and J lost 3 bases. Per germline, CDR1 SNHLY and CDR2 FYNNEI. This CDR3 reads CASGGRGSNSDGYEQYF. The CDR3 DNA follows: TGTGCCAGCGGGGGGAGGGGTAGTAACTCTGACGGCTACGAGCAGTACTTC.

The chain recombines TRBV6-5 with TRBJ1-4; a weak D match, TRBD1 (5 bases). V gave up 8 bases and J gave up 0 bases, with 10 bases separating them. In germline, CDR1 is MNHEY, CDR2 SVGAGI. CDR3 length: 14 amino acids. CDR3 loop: CASQGLATNEKLFF. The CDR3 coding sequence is TGTGCCAGCCAGGGTTTGGCAACTAATGAAAAACTGTTTTTT.

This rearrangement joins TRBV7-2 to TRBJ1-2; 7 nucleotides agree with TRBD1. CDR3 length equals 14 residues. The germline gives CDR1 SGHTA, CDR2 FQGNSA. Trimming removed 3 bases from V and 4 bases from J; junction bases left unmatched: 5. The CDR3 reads CASSFASGGYGYTF. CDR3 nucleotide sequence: TGTGCCAGCAGCTTCGCTTCAGGGGGCTATGGCTACACCTTC.

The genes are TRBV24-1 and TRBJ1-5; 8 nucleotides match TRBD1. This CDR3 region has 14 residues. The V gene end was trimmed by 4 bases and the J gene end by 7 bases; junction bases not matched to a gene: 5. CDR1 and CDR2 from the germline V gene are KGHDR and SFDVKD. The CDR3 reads CATSDPDRGQPQHF. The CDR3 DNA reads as TGTGCCACCAGTGACCCCGACAGGGGCCAGCCCCAGCATTTT.

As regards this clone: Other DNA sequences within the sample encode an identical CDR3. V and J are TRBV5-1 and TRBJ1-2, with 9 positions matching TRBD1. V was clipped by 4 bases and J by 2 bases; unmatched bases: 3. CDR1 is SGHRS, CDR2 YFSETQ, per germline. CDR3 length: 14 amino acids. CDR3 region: CASSLGQGNYGYTF. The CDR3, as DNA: TGCGCCAGCAGCCTGGGACAGGGAAACTATGGCTACACCTTC. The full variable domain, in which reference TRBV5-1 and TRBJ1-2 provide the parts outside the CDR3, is KAGVTQTPRYLIKTRGQQVTLSCSPISGHRSVSWYQQTPGQGLQFLFEYFSETQRNKGNFPGRFSGRQFSNSRSEMNVSTLELGDSALYLCASSLGQGNYGYTFGSGTRLTVV.

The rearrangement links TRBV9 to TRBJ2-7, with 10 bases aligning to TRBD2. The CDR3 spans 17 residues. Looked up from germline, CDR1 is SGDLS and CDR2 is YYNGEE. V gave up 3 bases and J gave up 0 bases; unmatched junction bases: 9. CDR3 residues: CASSAEGAGGSSYEQYF. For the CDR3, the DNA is TGTGCCAGCAGCGCCGAGGGAGCGGGGGGGTCCTCCTACGAGCAGTACTTC.